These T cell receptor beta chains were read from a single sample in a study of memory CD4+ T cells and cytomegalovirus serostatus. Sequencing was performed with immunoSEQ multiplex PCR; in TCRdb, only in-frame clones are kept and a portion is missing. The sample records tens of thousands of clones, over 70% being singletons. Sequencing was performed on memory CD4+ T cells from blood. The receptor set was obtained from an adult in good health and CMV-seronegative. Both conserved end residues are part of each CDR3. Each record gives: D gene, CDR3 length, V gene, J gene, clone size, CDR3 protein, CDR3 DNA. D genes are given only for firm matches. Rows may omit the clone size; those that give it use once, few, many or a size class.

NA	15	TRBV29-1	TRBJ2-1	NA	CSVGTGFLGNNEQFF	TGCAGCGTTGGAACAGGGTTTCTAGGGAACAATGAGCAGTTCTTC
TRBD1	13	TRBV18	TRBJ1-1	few	CASSLGDRSEAFF	TGTGCCAGCTCACTGGGGGACAGAAGTGAAGCTTTCTTT
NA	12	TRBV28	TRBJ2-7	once	CASSSSPYEQYF	TGTGCCAGCAGCTCCTCCCCCTACGAGCAGTACTTC
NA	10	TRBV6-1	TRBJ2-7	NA	CASSHYEQYF	TGTGCCAGCAGTCACTACGAGCAGTACTTC
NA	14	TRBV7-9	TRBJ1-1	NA	CASREGTVNTEAFF	TGTGCCAGCAGGGAGGGAACTGTGAACACTGAAGCTTTCTTT
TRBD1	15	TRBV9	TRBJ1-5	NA	CASSLEGGAAQPQHF	TGTGCCAGCAGCTTAGAAGGGGGCGCGGCTCAGCCCCAGCATTTT
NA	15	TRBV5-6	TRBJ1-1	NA	CASSSGTGFVSEAFF	TGTGCCAGCAGCTCTGGAACAGGGTTCGTTTCTGAAGCTTTCTTT
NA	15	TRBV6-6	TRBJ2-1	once	CASSKQGSSYNEQFF	TGTGCCAGCAGTAAACAGGGAAGCTCCTACAATGAGCAGTTCTTC
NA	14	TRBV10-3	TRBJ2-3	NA	CAIRSGRATDTQYF	TGTGCCATCAGATCCGGTAGAGCGACAGATACGCAGTATTTT
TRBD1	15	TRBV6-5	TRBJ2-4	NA	CASSLTGAAKNIQYF	TGTGCCAGCAGTTTAACAGGGGCAGCCAAAAACATTCAGTACTTC
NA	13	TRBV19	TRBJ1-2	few	CASRFTGNYGYTF	TGTGCCAGTAGATTTACAGGGAACTATGGCTACACCTTC
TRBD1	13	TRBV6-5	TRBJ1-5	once	CASSLDRDQPQHF	TGTGCCAGCAGTCTAGACAGGGATCAGCCCCAGCATTTT
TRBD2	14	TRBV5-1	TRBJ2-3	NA	CASSLDGTSDTQYF	TGCGCCAGCAGCTTGGACGGGACTAGCGATACGCAGTATTTT
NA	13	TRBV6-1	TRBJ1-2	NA	CASSLQGSGGYTF	TGTGCCAGCAGTTTACAGGGCTCCGGTGGCTACACCTTC
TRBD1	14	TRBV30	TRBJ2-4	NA	CAWMAGGRGDIQYF	TGTGCCTGGATGGCAGGGGGCCGGGGAGACATTCAGTACTTC
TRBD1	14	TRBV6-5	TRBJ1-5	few	CASSSQGAYQPQHF	TGTGCCAGCAGTTCGCAGGGGGCATATCAGCCCCAGCATTTT
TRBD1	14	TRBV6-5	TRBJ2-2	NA	CASTNRGNTGELFF	TGTGCCAGCACCAACAGGGGGAACACCGGGGAGCTGTTTTTT
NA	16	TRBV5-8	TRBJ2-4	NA	CASSLETGQTTNIQYF	TGTGCCAGCAGCTTGGAGACGGGACAAACAACTAACATTCAGTACTTC
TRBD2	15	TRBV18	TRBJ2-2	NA	CASSSTAGGTGELFF	TGTGCCAGCTCATCCACCGCGGGGGGCACCGGGGAGCTGTTTTTT
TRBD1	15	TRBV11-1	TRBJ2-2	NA	CASSFRGSLTGELFF	TGTGCCAGCAGCTTCAGGGGGTCACTCACCGGGGAGCTGTTTTTT
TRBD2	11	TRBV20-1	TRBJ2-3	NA	CSASRGDTQYF	TGCAGTGCCTCGCGGGGGGATACGCAGTATTTT
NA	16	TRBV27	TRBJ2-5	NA	CASSFIAGRYQETQYF	TGTGCCAGCAGTTTTATCGCAGGCCGGTACCAAGAGACCCAGTACTTC
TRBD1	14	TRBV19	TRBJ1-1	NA	CASIPGQGRTEAFF	TGTGCCAGTATCCCGGGACAGGGACGCACTGAAGCTTTCTTT
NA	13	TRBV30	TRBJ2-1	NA	CAWSKPKGHEQFF	TGTGCCTGGAGTAAGCCCAAAGGCCATGAGCAGTTCTTC
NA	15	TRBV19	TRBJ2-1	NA	CASSIGKLRGGEQFF	TGTGCCAGTAGTATTGGCAAACTAAGGGGGGGTGAGCAGTTCTTC
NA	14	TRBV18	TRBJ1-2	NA	CASSRSTEDYGYTF	TGTGCCAGCTCACGTTCGACGGAAGACTATGGCTACACCTTC
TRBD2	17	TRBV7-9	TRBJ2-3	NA	CASSTQTSGVLRDTQYF	TGTGCCAGCAGCACTCAGACTAGCGGGGTTCTCCGGGATACGCAGTATTTT
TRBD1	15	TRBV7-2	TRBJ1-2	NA	CASSSGTGGAYGYTF	TGTGCCAGCAGCTCCGGGACAGGGGGGGCCTATGGCTACACCTTC
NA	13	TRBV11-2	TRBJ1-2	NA	CASSPQSNYGYTF	TGTGCCAGCAGCCCCCAATCTAACTATGGCTACACCTTC
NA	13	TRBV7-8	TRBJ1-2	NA	CASSLGGNHGYTF	TGTGCCAGCAGCTTAGGTGGAAACCATGGCTACACCTTC
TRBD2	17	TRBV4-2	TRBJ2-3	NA	CASSQGSLAGGGDTQYF	TGTGCCAGCAGCCAAGGTAGTCTAGCGGGGGGTGGAGATACGCAGTATTTT
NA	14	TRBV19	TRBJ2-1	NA	CASSLRGTYNEQFF	TGTGCCAGTAGTTTGAGGGGCACCTACAATGAGCAGTTCTTC
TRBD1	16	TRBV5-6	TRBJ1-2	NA	CASSLGTGTLPYGYTF	TGTGCCAGCAGCTTGGGGACAGGGACACTACCCTATGGCTACACCTTC
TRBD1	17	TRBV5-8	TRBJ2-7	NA	CASSHSPIDRVSYEQYF	TGTGCCAGCAGCCACTCCCCTATAGACAGGGTCTCCTACGAGCAGTACTTC
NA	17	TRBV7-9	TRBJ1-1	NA	CASSRSRDPRGNTEAFF	TGTGCCAGCAGCCGCTCTAGGGATCCTAGGGGGAACACTGAAGCTTTCTTT
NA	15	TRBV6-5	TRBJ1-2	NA	CASSYSGQMKNGYTF	TGTGCCAGCAGTTACTCCGGACAGATGAAAAACGGCTACACCTTC
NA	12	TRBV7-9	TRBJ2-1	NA	CASSLRDNEQFF	TGTGCCAGCAGCTTGAGAGACAATGAGCAGTTCTTC
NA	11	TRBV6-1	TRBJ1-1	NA	CASSTTLEAFF	TGTGCCAGCAGTACGACCCTCGAAGCTTTCTTT
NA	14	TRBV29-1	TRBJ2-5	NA	CSAVNDILQETQYF	TGCAGCGCTGTGAATGACATTCTCCAAGAGACCCAGTACTTC
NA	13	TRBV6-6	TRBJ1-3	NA	CASSRRAGNTIYF	TGTGCCAGCAGTAGGAGGGCTGGAAACACCATATATTTT
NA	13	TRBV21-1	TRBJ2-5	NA	CASSPCLGETQYF	TGTGCCAGCAGCCCCTGCCTTGGGGAGACCCAGTACTTC
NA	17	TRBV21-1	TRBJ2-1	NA	CASSKKYSGGPICEQFF	TGTGCCAGCAGCAAAAAGTACAGCGGGGGGCCCATTTGTGAGCAGTTCTTC
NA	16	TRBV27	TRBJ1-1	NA	CASSLFRVNMNTEAFF	TGTGCCAGCAGTTTATTCCGAGTTAATATGAACACTGAAGCTTTCTTT
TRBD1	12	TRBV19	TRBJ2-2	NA	CASSRQGGELFF	TGTGCCAGTAGTAGACAGGGGGGGGAGCTGTTTTTT
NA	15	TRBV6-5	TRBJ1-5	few	CASSAGIYLNQPQHF	TGTGCCAGCAGCGCAGGAATTTATCTAAATCAGCCCCAGCATTTT